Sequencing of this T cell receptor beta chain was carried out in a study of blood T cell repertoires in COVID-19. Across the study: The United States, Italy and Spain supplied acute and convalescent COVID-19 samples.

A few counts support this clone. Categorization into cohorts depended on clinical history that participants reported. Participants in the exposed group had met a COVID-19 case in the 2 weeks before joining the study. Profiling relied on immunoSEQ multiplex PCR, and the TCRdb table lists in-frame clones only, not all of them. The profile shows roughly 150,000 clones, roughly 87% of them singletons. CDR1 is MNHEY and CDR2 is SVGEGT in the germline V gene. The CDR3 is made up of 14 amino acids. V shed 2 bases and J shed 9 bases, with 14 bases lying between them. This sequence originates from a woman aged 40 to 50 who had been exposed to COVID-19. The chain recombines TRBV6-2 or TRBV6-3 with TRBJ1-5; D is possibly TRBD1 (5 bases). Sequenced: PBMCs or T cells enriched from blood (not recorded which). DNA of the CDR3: TGTGCCAGCAGTTACACCCAGACAGCGCTGCCCCAGCATTTT. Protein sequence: CASSYTQTALPQHF.